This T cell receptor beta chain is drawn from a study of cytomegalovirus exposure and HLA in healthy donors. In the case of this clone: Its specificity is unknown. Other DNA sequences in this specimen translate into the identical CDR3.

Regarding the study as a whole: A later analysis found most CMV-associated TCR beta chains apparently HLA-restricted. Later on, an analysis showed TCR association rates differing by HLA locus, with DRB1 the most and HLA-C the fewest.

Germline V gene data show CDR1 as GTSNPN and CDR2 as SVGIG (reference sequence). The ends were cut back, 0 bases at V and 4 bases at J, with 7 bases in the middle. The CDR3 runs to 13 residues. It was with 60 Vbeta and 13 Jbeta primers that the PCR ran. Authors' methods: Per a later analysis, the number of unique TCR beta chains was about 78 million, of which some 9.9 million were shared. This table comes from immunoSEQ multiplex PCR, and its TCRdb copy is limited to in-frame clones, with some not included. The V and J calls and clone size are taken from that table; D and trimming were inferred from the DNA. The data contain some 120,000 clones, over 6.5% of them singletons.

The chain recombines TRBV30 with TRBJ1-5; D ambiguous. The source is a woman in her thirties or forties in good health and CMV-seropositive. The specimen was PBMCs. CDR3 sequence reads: CAWSVRGNQPQHF. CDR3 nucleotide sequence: TGTGCCTGGAGTGTACGAGGGAATCAGCCCCAGCATTTT.